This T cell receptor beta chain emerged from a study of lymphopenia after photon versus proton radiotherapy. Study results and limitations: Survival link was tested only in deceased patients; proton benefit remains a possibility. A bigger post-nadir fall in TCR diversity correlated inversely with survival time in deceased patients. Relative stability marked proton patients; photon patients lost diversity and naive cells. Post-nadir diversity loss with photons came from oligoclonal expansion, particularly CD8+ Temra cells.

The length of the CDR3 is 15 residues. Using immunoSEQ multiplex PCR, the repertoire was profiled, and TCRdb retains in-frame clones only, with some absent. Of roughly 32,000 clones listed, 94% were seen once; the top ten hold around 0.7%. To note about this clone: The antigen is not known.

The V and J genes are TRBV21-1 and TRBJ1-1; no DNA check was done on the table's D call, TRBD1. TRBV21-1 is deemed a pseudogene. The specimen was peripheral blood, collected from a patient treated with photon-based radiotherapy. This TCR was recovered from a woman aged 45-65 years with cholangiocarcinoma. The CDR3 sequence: CASSKTGGSNTEAFF. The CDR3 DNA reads TGTGCCAGCAGCAAAACAGGGGGCTCCAACACTGAAGCTTTCTTT.